The 14 T cell receptor beta chains reported below all come from one sample, sequenced in a study of CD8 T cells in ankylosing spondylitis. Findings of the study overall: About 8 highly homologous variants formed a TCR beta motif that appeared characteristic of ankylosing spondylitis blood.

TCRdb re-derived calls from the 5' RACE reads in MiXCR, one entry per CDR3 protein. The sample includes some 800,000 distinct CDR3 sequences, about 12% seen only once; the top ten take approximately 0.5%. These receptors are not linked to any known antigen. The specimen sequenced was blood, either unsorted or a sorted T cell fraction (not recorded which). The receptors derive from a male donor with ankylosing spondylitis.

This clonotype has only a few counts. The chain carries TRBV5-1 and TRBJ2-2, with a weak D call TRBD2 (7 bases). The CDR3 is made up of 15 amino acids. In germline, CDR1 is SGHRS, CDR2 YFSETQ. Trimming left V 5 bases short and J 1 base short, with 12 bases between. CDR3: CASSRGAMNTGELFF. Written as DNA, the CDR3 is TGCGCCAGCAGTCGGGGGGCCATGAACACCGGGGAGCTGTTTTTT.

This clonotype was seen a few times. The chain combines TRBV20-1 with TRBJ2-3; D call uncertain. Germline CDR1 reads DFQATT; CDR2 reads SNEGSKA (reference sequence). This CDR3 comprises 14 residues. Trimming stripped 1 base from V and 4 bases from J, with 12 bases between. The CDR3 sequence is CSARGQSYADTQYF. Written as DNA, the CDR3 is TGCAGTGCTAGAGGGCAGTCCTACGCAGATACGCAGTATTTT.

The chain employs TRBV10-3 and TRBJ2-2; TRBD1 aligns across 8 bases. Trimming took 9 bases from V and 3 from J; bases not matched to a gene: 3. Germline CDR1 reads ENHRY; CDR2 reads SYGVKD. The CDR3 runs 13 residues. The CDR3 DNA is TGTGCCATACGGACAGGGTACACCGGGGAGCTGTTTTTT. Translation gives CAIRTGYTGELFF.

In this sample, this clonotype turned up a few times. The V and J genes are TRBV7-2 and TRBJ2-7, with D unresolved. The CDR3 totals 13 residues. V dropped 2 bases and J dropped 0 bases, with 5 bases sitting between them. Looked up from germline, CDR1 is SGHTA and CDR2 is FQGNSA. CDR3 bases: TGTGCCAGCAGCTTATCCTTCTCCTACGAGCAGTACTTC. Its translation: CASSLSFSYEQYF.

This clonotype was observed a handful of times. This chain uses TRBV6-1 with TRBJ2-1; 7 bases are a match to TRBD2. Germline CDR1 reads MNHNS; CDR2 reads SASEGT. This CDR3 spans 13 amino acids. V was clipped by 4 bases and J by 6 bases; unmatched bases: 3. The CDR3 here is CASSAPGGNEQFF. As DNA, the CDR3 is TGTGCCAGCAGTGCCCCGGGGGGCAATGAGCAGTTCTTC.

This clonotype has just a few counts. The V gene is TRBV5-1, the J gene TRBJ2-7; D assignment may be TRBD1 or TRBD2 (5 bases each). CDR3 length equals 14 residues. Trimming removed 6 bases from V and 2 bases from J, with 15 bases in between. Per germline, CDR1 SGHRS and CDR2 YFSETQ. The CDR3 sequence is CASMPGTPAYEQYF. CDR3 nucleotide sequence: TGCGCCAGCATGCCCGGGACGCCGGCCTACGAGCAGTACTTC.

This clonotype was found a few times. The chain joins TRBV29-1 to TRBJ1-1; the D is unclear. Trimming removed 3 bases from V and 10 bases from J, with 15 bases in between. The CDR3 totals 12 residues. Germline CDR1 and CDR2: SQVTM and ANQGSEA. The DNA for the CDR3 is TGCAGCGTTGATGACCAGACACTAGGAGCTTTCTTT. Its translation: CSVDDQTLGAFF.

The chain combines TRBV27 with TRBJ1-6; a weak D match, TRBD1 (5 bases). The CDR3 contains 16 residues. CDR1 MNHEY and CDR2 SMNVEV come from the germline V gene (reference sequence). Trimming shortened V by 3 bases and J by 0 bases, and 9 bases separated the two germline ends. This CDR3 is CASSFNGGSYNSPLHF. The CDR3 bases are TGTGCCAGCAGTTTTAATGGGGGCTCCTATAATTCACCCCTCCACTTT.

The chain couples TRBV6-1 to TRBJ2-7; 7 nucleotides align to TRBD1. V was clipped by 6 bases and J by 2 bases; unmatched bases: 7. Germline CDR1 reads MNHNS; CDR2 reads SASEGT. This CDR3 has 14 residues. CDR3 in DNA: TGTGCCAGCAGACCCTCGGGACAGCCCTACGAGCAGTACTTC. Protein sequence: CASRPSGQPYEQYF.

This clonotype was recorded a few times. This chain links TRBV18 with TRBJ1-4; D gene unclear. The CDR3 contains 15 residues. V was pared by 1 base and J by 4 bases, with 10 bases between. Germline CDR1 is KGHSH and CDR2 is LQKENI. Here the CDR3 DNA reads TGTGCCAGCTCACCACGGGCGGCCAGTAATGAAAAACTGTTTTTT. Its protein product is CASSPRAASNEKLFF.

This clonotype was seen a handful of times. V usage is TRBV29-1 and J usage is TRBJ2-7, with TRBD2 matching over 11 bases. Germline V gene data show CDR1 as SQVTM and CDR2 as ANQGSEA. After removal of 1 base from V and 3 bases from J, the junction contained 5 bases not matched to a gene. The CDR3 totals 15 residues. The chain's CDR3 is CSVEGLAGGLYEQYF. CDR3 DNA: TGCAGCGTTGAAGGGCTAGCGGGGGGCCTCTACGAGCAGTACTTC.

The rearrangement joins TRBV28 to TRBJ2-7; 7 bases line up with TRBD2. CDR3 length: 14 residues. V was clipped by 3 bases and J by 6 bases; unmatched bases: 8. Germline V gene sequence: CDR1 MDHEN, CDR2 SYDVKM. This chain's CDR3 is CASSFERGGFEQYF. CDR3 nucleotide sequence: TGTGCCAGCAGTTTCGAGCGGGGAGGCTTCGAGCAGTACTTC.

This clonotype was seen repeatedly, ten times or more. The CDR3 region has the DNA TGTGCCAGCAGCTTGAGCGGGACTAGCGTCTACAATGAGCAGTTCTTC. It encodes CASSLSGTSVYNEQFF. This chain links TRBV11-2 with TRBJ2-1; TRBD2 agrees at 10 bases. The CDR3 runs 16 residues. After removal of 3 bases from V and 3 bases from J, the junction contained 5 bases not matched to a gene. Germline V gene lookup returns CDR1 SGHAT and CDR2 FQNNGV.

This clonotype was picked up a small number of times. This chain links TRBV9 with TRBJ2-1; D not certain. Germline assignment: CDR1 SGDLS and CDR2 YYNGEE. This CDR3 comprises 18 residues. Trimming removed 0 bases from V and 0 bases from J, with 16 bases in between. CDR3 bases: TGTGCCAGCAGCGTAGTCAGCAGAAGAATGAACTCCTACAATGAGCAGTTCTTC. Translation gives CASSVVSRRMNSYNEQFF.